This entry features one TCR beta chain sequence. These data are taken from a study of blood T cell repertoires in COVID-19. Libraries were prepared by immunoSEQ multiplex PCR; TCRdb keeps only in-frame clonotypes and omits some of them. The sample holds roughly 320,000 clones, more than 80% seen once. Trimming took off 5 bases at V and 0 bases at J, with 11 bases between the two ends. The CDR3 spans 15 residues. CDR1 is LNHDA, CDR2 SQIVND, per germline (reference sequence). The source material was peripheral blood. The rearrangement uses TRBV19 and TRBJ1-3, with D perhaps matching TRBD1 (6 bases). This receptor was obtained from a woman aged 45-65 years with COVID-19, enrolled during active disease. CDR3 region: CASSADRNSGNTIYF. In DNA, the CDR3 is TGTGCCAGTAGTGCAGACAGGAACTCTGGAAACACCATATATTTT.